The 25 T cell receptor beta chains below all came from one sample that was sequenced in a study of somatic mutations in cytotoxic T cells in rheumatoid arthritis. Some clones are missing from TCRdb's copy, which holds only in-frame ones; the method was immunoSEQ multiplex PCR. The table lists under 20,000 clones, about 86% of them singletons, with 15% in the top ten. The sequenced sample consisted of CD8+ T cells sorted from blood. The receptor source for this set is a middle-aged man in good health.

The V and J genes are TRBV5-4 and TRBJ2-5; either TRBD1 or TRBD2 may fit D (7 bases each). With the DNA end fitting TRBJ2-7 better, the J assignment may be wrong. Per germline, CDR1 SGHNT and CDR2 YYREEE (reference sequence). The CDR3 is 14 residues long. The CDR3 bases are TGTGCCAGCAGCCAGGGGGGGGATATCTACGAGCAGTACTTC. It is translated as CASSQGGDIYEQYF.

Only one count was recorded for this clone. A junction boundary mismatches the germline segment, possibly from a read error. This chain links TRBV4-3 with TRBJ2-7; D gene unclear. Germline V CDR1 and CDR2: LGHNA, YSLEER. The CDR3 covers 13 residues. In nucleotides, the CDR3 is TGCGCCAGCGGCCAAGTCGGTGGGGTCGAGCAGTACTTC. It yields the protein CASGQVGGVEQYF.

This sequence joins TRBV7-4 and TRBJ1-2, with 7 bases identical to TRBD1. V lost 8 bases to trimming and J lost 3 bases; unmatched junction nucleotides: 6. Germline lookup yields CDR1 SGHVT and CDR2 SQSDAQ. The CDR3 length is 13 residues. CDR3: CASEEGAHYGYTF. In DNA, the CDR3 is TGTGCCAGCGAGGAGGGGGCCCACTATGGCTACACCTTC.

This chain connects TRBV27 to TRBJ1-5; possible D gene TRBD1, 6 bases. The CDR3 loop spans 17 amino acids. Germline lookup yields CDR1 MNHEY and CDR2 SMNVEV (reference sequence). The V end lost 5 bases, the J end lost 6 bases, and 23 bases lay between the germline ends. The CDR3 nucleotides read TGTGCCAGCAGTCTATGGGGGGGGGCCGAGGTAGGTCAGCCCCAGCATTTT. Translation gives CASSLWGGAEVGQPQHF.

The chain is built from TRBV28 and TRBJ2-1; perhaps TRBD2 as D (5 bases). Trimming removed 5 bases at V and 7 bases at J, with 18 bases between. The CDR3 loop spans 15 amino acids. The V gene's germline CDR1 is MDHEN and CDR2 SYDVKM. The DNA of the CDR3 is TGTGCCAGCAGTCCCCCCGAGGGAGAAGTGAATGAGCAGTTCTTC. Amino acids: CASSPPEGEVNEQFF.

The genes are TRBV20-1 and TRBJ2-1; tentatively, D is TRBD1 (5 bases). The germline gives CDR1 DFQATT, CDR2 SNEGSKA (reference sequence). This CDR3 region has 11 residues. The V end was cut by 1 base, the J end by 8 bases, with 6 bases between. CDR3 region: CSARVTDEQFF. CDR3 nucleotides: TGCAGTGCTAGAGTGACAGATGAGCAGTTCTTC.

J is TRBJ2-1 and V is TRBV7-2, with D unresolved. With 5 bases removed from V and 5 bases from J, the gap between germline ends came to 13 bases. Per germline, CDR1 SGHTA and CDR2 FQGNSA. This CDR3 spans 14 amino acids. This CDR3 is CASSPGLQNNEQFF. CDR3 bases: TGTGCCAGCAGCCCAGGATTACAGAACAATGAGCAGTTCTTC.

The chain is built from TRBV7-2 and TRBJ2-3; D remains unclear. Trimming pared 1 base from V and 2 bases from J, leaving 10 bases between. Germline CDR1 is SGHTA and CDR2 is FQGNSA. This CDR3 is built from 15 residues. The CDR3 sequence is CASSLVARITDTQYF. CDR3 nucleotide sequence: TGTGCCAGCAGCTTAGTTGCCCGGATCACAGATACGCAGTATTTT.

The V and J genes are TRBV5-4 and TRBJ1-1, with D possibly being TRBD1 (5 bases). Trimming pared 4 bases from V and 6 bases from J, leaving 10 bases between. CDR1 and CDR2 (germline): SGHNT, YYREEE (reference sequence). The CDR3 loop spans 12 amino acids. CDR3 bases: TGTGCCAGCAGCCGACCGGGGGCTGAAGCTTTCTTT. Encoded protein: CASSRPGAEAFF.

This clone was counted once. The rearrangement links TRBV28 to TRBJ2-7, with D unclear. Trimming cost V 7 bases and J 5 bases, with 15 bases left between them. CDR1 is MDHEN, CDR2 SYDVKM, per germline. There are 13 residues in the CDR3. CDR3 nucleotides: TGTGCCAGCACCCTTAACAAGGTAAACGAGCAGTACTTC. Translating it yields CASTLNKVNEQYF. Using reference TRBV28 and TRBJ2-7 for the parts outside the CDR3, the full variable domain is DVKVTQSSRYLVKRTGEKVFLECVQDMDHENMFWYRQDPGLGLRLIYFSYDVKMKEKGDIPEGYSVSREKKERFSLILESASTNQTSMYLCASTLNKVNEQYFGPGTRLTVT.

This clone occurred a few times. V is TRBV7-2 and J is TRBJ1-1, with D unresolved. The CDR3 loop spans 13 amino acids. CDR1 is SGHTA, CDR2 FQGNSA, per germline. Trimming pared 5 bases from V and 3 bases from J, leaving 10 bases between. CDR3 in DNA: TGTGCCAGCAGCCCGGCCCCTGACACTGAAGCTTTCTTT. It encodes CASSPAPDTEAFF.

V and J are TRBV27 and TRBJ1-4; D might be TRBD1 (5 bases). Germline CDR1 MNHEY, CDR2 SMNVEV (reference sequence). This CDR3 spans 16 amino acids. The germline V and J ends were trimmed by 3 bases and 7 bases, with 18 bases remaining between them. CDR3 region: CASSFTGDFSGEKLFF. In DNA form, the CDR3 reads TGTGCCAGCAGTTTCACCGGGGACTTCAGTGGTGAAAAACTGTTTTTT.

V usage is TRBV10-1 and J usage is TRBJ1-1; no firm D call. The CDR3 sequence is 15 residues long. Deletions cut 2 bases from V and 0 bases from J, with 10 bases between. CDR1 and CDR2 from the germline V gene are WNHNN and SYGVQD (reference sequence). The CDR3 DNA is TGCGCCAGCAGTGAGGTCCGGGAGGTGAACACTGAAGCTTTCTTT. Translated, it gives CASSEVREVNTEAFF.

The CDR3 sequence: CASSSLQGANTEAFF. The CDR3 coding sequence is TGTGCCAGCAGTTCCCTACAGGGGGCGAACACTGAAGCTTTCTTT. The rearrangement uses TRBV25-1 and TRBJ1-1; 9 bases are shared with TRBD1. From germline, CDR1 is MGHDK and CDR2 SYGVNS. The V and J ends lost 5 bases and 1 base, in that order; junction bases with no gene match: 5. This CDR3 spans 15 amino acids.

The gene calls are TRBV6-6 and TRBJ2-3, with a possible D match to TRBD1 (5 bases). Trimming removed 6 bases at V and 0 bases at J, with 10 bases between. The CDR3 loop spans 14 amino acids. Per the germline V gene, CDR1 is MNHNY and CDR2 is SVGAGI (reference sequence). CDR3 in DNA: TGTGCCAGCAGCATGGACAAGAGCACAGATACGCAGTATTTT. Its translation: CASSMDKSTDTQYF.

V usage is TRBV7-8 and J usage is TRBJ2-1; 8 nucleotides align to TRBD1. Germline CDR1 and CDR2: SGHVS and FQNEAQ. V dropped 5 bases and J dropped 4; count of bases not matched to a gene: 7. There are 15 residues in the CDR3. CDR3 loop: CASSTRGLGYNEQFF. CDR3 sequence (DNA): TGTGCCAGCAGCACCAGGGGGCTCGGTTACAATGAGCAGTTCTTC.

The chain is built from TRBV7-2 and TRBJ2-5; no clear D gene. Looked up from germline, CDR1 is SGHTA and CDR2 is FQGNSA. The CDR3 runs to 13 residues. Trimming took off 5 bases at V and 2 bases at J, with 9 bases between the two ends. The chain's CDR3 is CASSPWFQETQYF. In nucleotides, the CDR3 is TGTGCCAGCAGCCCGTGGTTTCAAGAGACCCAGTACTTC.

This clone has more than one count but fewer than ten. The chain has TRBV6-5 and TRBJ1-5; D is unresolved. V was clipped by 0 bases and J by 1 base, with 1 base between them. The germline V gene encodes CDR1 MNHEY and CDR2 SVGAGI. CDR3 length equals 13 residues. CDR3 in amino acids: CASSYSSNQPQHF. CDR3 coding DNA: TGTGCCAGCAGTTACTCAAGCAATCAGCCCCAGCATTTT.

This chain joins TRBV28 and TRBJ2-7; D may be TRBD1 (6 bases). Looked up from germline, CDR1 is MDHEN and CDR2 is SYDVKM. V dropped 4 bases and J dropped 6 bases, with 16 bases sitting between them. The CDR3 sequence is 14 residues long. DNA for the CDR3: TGTGCCAGCAGTTCCAACAGGGTCGAGGGCGAGCAGTACTTC. As protein: CASSSNRVEGEQYF.

This chain joins TRBV5-5 and TRBJ1-1; D not resolved. The germline gives CDR1 SGHKS, CDR2 YYEKEE (reference sequence). Trimming stripped 2 bases from V and 5 bases from J, with 10 bases between. The CDR3 is made up of 13 amino acids. Written as DNA, the CDR3 is TGTGCCAGCAGCTTACGGGTTCAAACTGAAGCTTTCTTT. Translated, it gives CASSLRVQTEAFF.

The chain recombines TRBV27 with TRBJ2-1, with a weak D call TRBD2 (6 bases). CDR1 MNHEY and CDR2 SMNVEV come from the germline V gene (reference sequence). This CDR3 is 14 amino acids long. Trimming took off 4 bases at V and 2 bases at J, with 9 bases between the two ends. The CDR3 DNA reads as TGTGCCAGCAGTTCTAGCGCGACCTACAATGAGCAGTTCTTC. Its protein is CASSSSATYNEQFF.

The sample holds a few counts of this clone. J is TRBJ2-7 and V is TRBV27, with TRBD2 matching over 11 bases. Looked up from germline, CDR1 is MNHEY and CDR2 is SMNVEV (reference sequence). The CDR3 has 13 amino acids. The junction had 0 bases not matched to a gene; V was cut back by 5 bases and J by 3 bases. CDR3 loop: CASSTSGSYEQYF. CDR3 nucleotide sequence: TGTGCCAGCAGTACTAGCGGGAGCTACGAGCAGTACTTC.

V is TRBV27 and J is TRBJ2-3; possible D gene TRBD1, 6 bases. CDR1 MNHEY and CDR2 SMNVEV come from the germline V gene (reference sequence). V was clipped by 5 bases and J by 4 bases, with 10 bases between them. CDR3 length equals 13 residues. The CDR3, as DNA: TGTGCCAGCAGTCATGGGGGCGCAGATACGCAGTATTTT. Protein: CASSHGGADTQYF.

The chain combines TRBV6-1 with TRBJ2-7, with D uncertain. CDR1 is MNHNS and CDR2 is SASEGT in the germline V gene. V lost 3 bases to trimming and J lost 3 bases, with 9 bases between them. The CDR3 loop spans 13 amino acids. The CDR3 spells CASSDTAIYEQYF. For the CDR3, the DNA is TGTGCCAGCAGTGATACAGCTATCTACGAGCAGTACTTC.

The V gene is TRBV4-2, the J gene TRBJ2-3; either TRBD1 or TRBD2 may supply D (6 bases each). The V end was cut by 4 bases, the J end by 2 bases, with 16 bases between. Per the germline V gene, CDR1 is LGHNA and CDR2 is YNFKEQ. The CDR3 is 16 residues long. The CDR3 DNA is TGTGCCAGCAGCCCACGGGAGCAGGGGCCCACAGATACGCAGTATTTT. This translates into CASSPREQGPTDTQYF.